These 31 T cell receptor beta chains came from one sample sequenced in a study of molecular identifiers for immune sequencing clone quantification. Each CDR3 protein is one row after TCRdb ran MiXCR on the PCR reads. The table lists around 470,000 distinct CDR3 sequences, over 20% of them singletons. Sequencing was done on a sample of naive CD8+ T cells from blood, with Jurkat cell RNA spiked in. Documented subset: FACS-sorted CD8+CD4-CCR7+CD45RA+ naive T cells. These receptors came from a human donor in good health. Some libraries in this study had Jurkat cell RNA spiked in.

As for this clonotype: A read error may be the cause here, since a much bigger clone is one base away. This chain uses TRBV7-9 with TRBJ1-4, with a weak D call TRBD1 (6 bases). Per germline, CDR1 SEHNR and CDR2 FQNEAQ (reference sequence). V shed 5 bases and J shed 6 bases, with 16 bases lying between them. The CDR3 runs 15 residues. The CDR3 nucleotides read TGTGCCAGCAGCCAAAGAACAGGGCTAGATGAAAAACTGTTTTTT. Translated: CASSQRTGLDEKLFF.

This clonotype was counted between two and nine times. The DNA for the CDR3 is TGTGCCAGCAGCTCCACCGAGGGGAGGGGCGCCTATGGCTACACCTTC. It is translated as CASSSTEGRGAYGYTF. The chain uses TRBV7-9 and TRBJ1-2, with TRBD1 as a possible D gene (5 bases). In germline, CDR1 is SEHNR, CDR2 FQNEAQ (reference sequence). Trimming removed 4 bases at V and 4 bases at J, with 19 bases between. The CDR3 is 16 amino acids.

This clonotype has ten or more counts. The V call is TRBV29-1, the J call TRBJ1-1, with D perhaps matching TRBD1 (5 bases). The CDR3 spans 15 residues. Per the germline V gene, CDR1 is SQVTM and CDR2 is ANQGSEA. The ends were cut back, 7 bases at V and 0 bases at J, with 18 bases in the middle. Here the CDR3 DNA reads TGCAGCGCCCAGCCCCTTACAGGTATGAACACTGAAGCTTTCTTT. Encoded protein: CSAQPLTGMNTEAFF.

J is TRBJ1-1 and V is TRBV7-3; 7 bases line up with TRBD1. The CDR3 extends over 14 amino acids. Losses at the gene ends were 2 bases for V and 4 bases for J; bases not matched to a gene: 4. Germline V lookup: CDR1 SGHTA, CDR2 FQGTGA. CDR3 residues: CASSLDPGGTEAFF. The CDR3 DNA follows: TGTGCCAGCAGCTTAGACCCAGGGGGCACTGAAGCTTTCTTT.

CDR3 sequence: CASSKRFYEQYF. As DNA, the CDR3 is TGTGCCAGCAGCAAAAGGTTTTACGAGCAGTACTTC. This chain links TRBV21-1 with TRBJ2-7. TRBV21-1 is a pseudogene locus. This CDR3 is 12 amino acids long.

This clonotype came up many times. CDR3 DNA sequence: TGCGCCAGCAGCCCCTCCCGCGGAAACACCATATATTTT. Translated, it gives CASSPSRGNTIYF. V and J are TRBV4-3 and TRBJ1-3; D ambiguous. CDR1 and CDR2 from the germline V gene are LGHNA and YSLEER. The ends were cut back, 4 bases at V and 4 bases at J, with 8 bases in the middle. The CDR3 spans 13 residues.

At least ten counts were recorded for this clonotype. As DNA, the CDR3 is TGTGCCATCAGGGACAGGGGGGCCTACGAGCAGTACTTC. Its protein product is CAIRDRGAYEQYF. This chain joins TRBV10-3 and TRBJ2-7; 10 positions agree with TRBD1. The CDR3 has 13 residues. In germline, CDR1 is ENHRY, CDR2 SYGVKD. Trimming removed 6 bases from V and 2 bases from J; junction bases left unmatched: 1.

This clonotype was counted between two and nine times. The rearrangement links TRBV6-2 or TRBV6-3 to TRBJ2-1, with a tentative D call TRBD1 (5 bases). Germline V CDR1 and CDR2: MNHEY, SVGEGT. The CDR3 is 12 amino acids. The V gene lost 7 bases and the J gene lost 6 bases, with 10 bases spanning the gap. CDR3 nucleotide sequence: TGTGCCAGCAATGAAAGGGGCAATGAGCAGTTCTTC. Protein sequence: CASNERGNEQFF.

This clonotype was counted only a few times. V is TRBV6-6 and J is TRBJ2-2; 9 positions match TRBD1. Unmatched junction bases numbered 5, after V lost 6 bases and J lost 0 bases. The CDR3 runs to 16 residues. In germline, CDR1 is MNHNY, CDR2 SVGAGI (reference sequence). The CDR3 spells CASSQTGGPNTGELFF. For the CDR3, the DNA is TGTGCCAGCAGCCAAACAGGGGGCCCGAACACCGGGGAGCTGTTTTTT.

This clonotype showed up many times. The chain combines TRBV21-1 with TRBJ2-6. TRBV21-1 is marked as a pseudogene. The CDR3 has 16 amino acids. The DNA of the CDR3 is TGTGCCAGCAGCAAAGACGAGAGCTCTGGGGCCAACGTCCTGACTTTC. It is translated as CASSKDESSGANVLTF.

V is TRBV6-2 or TRBV6-3 and J is TRBJ2-3, with D unclear. V shed 2 bases and J shed 6 bases, with 9 bases lying between them. Germline V gene data show CDR1 as MNHEY and CDR2 as SVGEGT. The CDR3 totals 13 residues. The CDR3 loop reads CASSYGLEDTQYF. DNA of the CDR3: TGTGCCAGCAGTTACGGGCTTGAGGATACGCAGTATTTT.

This clonotype has ten or more counts. The chain has TRBV7-9 and TRBJ2-3; D not certain. The CDR3 runs 15 residues. Germline CDR1 and CDR2: SEHNR and FQNEAQ (reference sequence). Trimming removed 5 bases from V and 2 bases from J, with 14 bases in between. CDR3 in amino acids: CASSPARLNTDTQYF. DNA for the CDR3: TGTGCCAGCAGCCCTGCCAGGCTTAACACAGATACGCAGTATTTT.

There are a few counts of this clonotype. The chain combines TRBV5-6 with TRBJ1-2; TRBD1 is a possible D gene (5 bases). This CDR3 contains 15 residues. Deletions cut 0 bases from V and 4 bases from J, with 13 bases between. Germline-derived CDR1 and CDR2 are SGHDT and YYEEEE. The CDR3 nucleotides are TGTGCCAGCAGCTTGGGCCCGAGGGACGCCTATGGCTACACCTTC. Translation: CASSLGPRDAYGYTF.

Note on this clonotype: One base away lies a much larger clone, so this may be a sequencing read error. The V and J genes are TRBV15 and TRBJ1-1, with D possibly being TRBD1 (6 bases). This CDR3 has 16 residues. CDR1 and CDR2 (germline): LNHNV, YYDKDF (reference sequence). Trimming took off 4 bases at V and 1 base at J, with 16 bases between the two ends. CDR3 region: CATSKDLGAANTEAFF. CDR3 sequence (DNA): TGTGCCACCAGCAAAGATCTGGGGGCGGCGAACACTGAAGCTTTCTTT.

This clonotype was detected a few times. This rearrangement joins TRBV20-1 to TRBJ2-1, with 8 bases fitting TRBD2. The CDR3 spans 15 residues. Germline V lookup: CDR1 DFQATT, CDR2 SNEGSKA (reference sequence). Unmatched junction bases numbered 8, after V lost 5 bases and J lost 2 bases. CDR3 coding DNA: TGCAGTGCTCCCGGGGGGGGGAGGGCCTACAATGAGCAGTTCTTC. Amino acid sequence: CSAPGGGRAYNEQFF.

The table lists this clonotype with many counts. The CDR3 bases are TGTGCCAGCAGCTCCGAGACAGGGTTCATTCAGTACTTC. Protein product: CASSSETGFIQYF. This chain uses TRBV7-9 with TRBJ2-4, with 7 bases matching TRBD1. The CDR3 is made up of 13 amino acids. The germline CDR1 and CDR2 sequences are SEHNR and FQNEAQ (reference sequence). Losses at the gene ends were 4 bases for V and 9 bases for J; bases not matched to a gene: 6.

This clonotype was recorded at least ten times. This chain links TRBV4-1 with TRBJ2-3; no firm D call. The ends were cut back, 3 bases at V and 4 bases at J, with 11 bases in the middle. In germline, CDR1 is MGHRA, CDR2 YSYEKL. The CDR3 contains 14 residues. CDR3 protein: CASSQGGSPDTQYF. CDR3 sequence (DNA): TGCGCCAGCAGCCAGGGCGGTTCTCCAGATACGCAGTATTTT.

This clonotype was observed a handful of times. The chain recombines TRBV19 with TRBJ2-2; 7 bases fit TRBD2. The CDR3 extends over 15 amino acids. After removal of 7 bases from V and 4 bases from J, the junction contained 9 bases not matched to a gene. Germline CDR1 and CDR2: LNHDA and SQIVND (reference sequence). CDR3 residues: CASIRGGSGTGELFF. The CDR3 nucleotides read TGTGCCAGTATCCGGGGAGGGTCGGGCACCGGGGAGCTGTTTTTT.

Details on this clonotype: This may come from a read error, since a much larger clone is one base off. The genes are TRBV5-1 and TRBJ2-3, with 7 bases aligning to TRBD1. Unmatched junction bases numbered 7, after V lost 1 base and J lost 5 bases. The CDR3 spans 15 residues. The V gene's germline CDR1 is SGHRS and CDR2 YFSETQ. The CDR3 DNA reads TGCGCCAGCAGCTTGCTTCTTACAGGGGTAGATACGCAGTATTTT. It yields the protein CASSLLLTGVDTQYF.

This clonotype was detected only a few times. The germline gene is not matched at one end of the junction; a read error may be the cause. The J gene is TRBJ2-5, the V gene TRBV14; D assignment may be TRBD1 or TRBD2 (5 bases each). The V gene's germline CDR1 is SGHDN and CDR2 FVKESK. The CDR3 contains 15 residues. CDR3 sequence (DNA): TGTGCCAGCAGCCAAGATCGAAGGGACCAGGAGACCCAGTACTTC. Translated: CASSQDRRDQETQYF. Full variable domain (rest looked up from reference TRBV14 and TRBJ2-5): EAGVTQFPSHSVIEKGQTVTLRCDPISGHDNLYWYRRVMGKEIKFLLHFVKESKQDESGMPNNRFLAERTGGTYSTLKVQPAELEDSGVYFCASSQDRRDQETQYFGPGTRLLVL.

CDR3: CASSFGGGRASNEQFF. The CDR3 region has the DNA TGTGCCAGCAGTTTCGGCGGCGGGAGGGCCTCCAATGAGCAGTTCTTC. The J gene is TRBJ2-1, the V gene TRBV12-3 or TRBV12-4, with TRBD2 identical over 9 bases. CDR3 length: 16 residues. The V segment lost 3 bases and the J segment 6 bases; nucleotides outside the gene matches: 9.

The chain employs TRBV6-2 or TRBV6-3 and TRBJ2-7; D call uncertain. Germline assignment: CDR1 MNHEY and CDR2 SVGEGT. This CDR3 region has 16 residues. Trimming left V 4 bases short and J 2 bases short, with 18 bases between. The CDR3: CASSFPGRSMTYEQYF. The CDR3 DNA follows: TGTGCCAGCAGTTTCCCCGGCAGAAGCATGACCTACGAGCAGTACTTC.

A note on this clonotype: A much more abundant neighbour one base away suggests this may be a read error. The chain employs TRBV29-1 and TRBJ1-1, with D tentatively TRBD1 (6 bases). The CDR3 has 13 amino acids. V gave up 1 base and J gave up 6 bases, with 12 bases separating them. CDR1 SQVTM and CDR2 ANQGSEA come from the germline V gene. CDR3: CSVEGRGTPEAFF. CDR3 nucleotides: TGCAGCGTTGAAGGTCGGGGGACACCTGAAGCTTTCTTT.

The chain uses TRBV5-3 and TRBJ2-7; 7 bases are shared with TRBD2. TRBV5-3 is reported as an ORF; its role is uncertain. V shed 8 bases and J 2 bases; nucleotides not matched to a gene: 13. The CDR3 sequence is 15 residues long. CDR3 DNA sequence: TGTGCCAGCAGCGCTACGGGACTAACAGCCTACGAGCAGTACTTC. It codes for CASSATGLTAYEQYF.

The chain joins TRBV29-1 to TRBJ1-2; TRBD1 is a possible D gene (5 bases). V gave up 4 bases and J gave up 3 bases, with 12 bases separating them. Germline values: CDR1 SQVTM, CDR2 ANQGSEA. The CDR3 has 13 residues. The CDR3 region is CSVGVPGDYGYTF. In DNA form, the CDR3 reads TGCAGCGTTGGGGTCCCGGGGGACTATGGCTACACCTTC.

At least ten counts were recorded for this clonotype. The J gene is TRBJ1-2, the V gene TRBV12-3 or TRBV12-4, with D uncertain. V was pared by 5 bases and J by 4 bases, with 17 bases between. The CDR3 covers 15 residues. The CDR3 DNA reads as TGTGCCAGCAGTAATGACTTGGGTGCTCTCTATGGCTACACCTTC. This codes for CASSNDLGALYGYTF.

This chain uses TRBV6-5 with TRBJ2-1; possibly TRBD1 for D (5 bases). Germline-derived CDR1 and CDR2 are MNHEY and SVGAGI. The length of the CDR3 is 14 residues. Trimming cost V 0 bases and J 7 bases, with 10 bases left between them. CDR3: CASSYSPGKNEQFF. CDR3 sequence (DNA): TGTGCCAGCAGTTACTCCCCAGGGAAGAATGAGCAGTTCTTC.

V is TRBV15 and J is TRBJ1-1; D is perhaps TRBD1 (5 bases). Germline values: CDR1 LNHNV, CDR2 YYDKDF (reference sequence). The CDR3 sequence is 13 residues long. V was cut by 6 bases and J by 1 base, with 9 bases left in between. CDR3 amino acids: CATRPTGNTEAFF. CDR3 nucleotide sequence: TGTGCCACCAGACCCACAGGGAACACTGAAGCTTTCTTT.

Concerning this clonotype: One base away lies a much larger clone, so this may be a sequencing read error. This sequence joins TRBV30 and TRBJ2-7; D unclear. The CDR3 is 13 residues long. CDR1 and CDR2 from the germline V gene are GTSNPN and SVGIG (reference sequence). CDR3 amino acids: CAWSPQDGSEQHF. The CDR3 DNA sequence: TGTGCCTGGAGTCCCCAGGACGGGTCCGAGCAGCACTTC.

The genes are TRBV4-1 and TRBJ2-7; 10 bases fit TRBD2. The CDR3 sequence is 16 residues long. Germline V gene lookup returns CDR1 MGHRA and CDR2 YSYEKL. V lost 3 bases to trimming and J lost 3 bases; unmatched junction nucleotides: 8. The CDR3 nucleotides are TGCGCCAGCAGCCATGGGAGCGGGAGGGGGGACTACGAGCAGTACTTC. Amino acids: CASSHGSGRGDYEQYF.

This clonotype was detected ten times or more. J is TRBJ2-5 and V is TRBV12-5, with D perhaps TRBD2 (5 bases). This CDR3 contains 15 residues. Germline V gene sequence: CDR1 LGHNT, CDR2 FRNRAP. Trimming cost V 5 bases and J 5 bases, with 18 bases left between them. The CDR3 sequence is CASGLPDGIRETQYF. The CDR3 nucleotides are TGTGCTAGTGGTCTTCCCGACGGGATCCGTGAGACCCAGTACTTC.